This T cell receptor (beta chain) appears in the sequencing data of a study of blood T cell repertoires in COVID-19. Across the whole study: The United States, Italy and Spain provided the acute and convalescent COVID-19 samples. From T cells, B-cell-depleted T cells, or PBMCs came the material, which was cDNA or gDNA.

Authors' processing steps: It was from reference gene primer amplification that nucleated cell counts were estimated. Generated by immunoSEQ multiplex PCR, the TCRdb table keeps only in-frame clones and is missing some. V and J calls and clone size follow that table, whereas D and trimming were derived from the DNA. The table lists about 78,000 clones, over 75% of them singletons. This CDR3 comprises 15 residues. Trimming removed 0 bases from V and 4 bases from J, with 10 bases in between. Germline V CDR1 and CDR2: LGHDT, YNNKEL (reference sequence). The J gene is TRBJ1-3, the V gene TRBV3-1 (or the pseudogene TRBV3-2); a possible D gene is TRBD1 (6 bases). The receptor's source is a woman of 80 years or more with acute or convalescent COVID-19. The sample was peripheral blood. The CDR3 protein is CASSQDPGVGNTIYF. The CDR3 DNA sequence: TGTGCCAGCAGCCAAGATCCAGGGGTGGGAAACACCATATATTTT.